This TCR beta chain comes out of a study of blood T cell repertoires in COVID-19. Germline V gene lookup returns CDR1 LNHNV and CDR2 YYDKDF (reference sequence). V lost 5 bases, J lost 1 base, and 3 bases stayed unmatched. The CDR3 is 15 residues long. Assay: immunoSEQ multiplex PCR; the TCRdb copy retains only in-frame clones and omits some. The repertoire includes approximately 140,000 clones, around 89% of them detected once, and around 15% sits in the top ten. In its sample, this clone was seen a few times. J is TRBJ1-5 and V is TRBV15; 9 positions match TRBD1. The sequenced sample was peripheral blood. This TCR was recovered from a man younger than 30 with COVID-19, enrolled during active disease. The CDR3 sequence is CATSRGQGSNQPQHF. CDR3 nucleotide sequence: TGTGCCACCAGCCGGGGACAGGGAAGCAATCAGCCCCAGCATTTT.